The sequence of this TCR beta chain was determined in a study of T cells in localized non-small cell lung cancer (dated by TCRdb to about 2020). A note on the overall study: The study analyzed T cell repertoires of 236 early-stage NSCLC patients, comparing tumors and uninvolved tumor-adjacent lungs. A mean age of around 66 years was recorded for the NSCLC patients, of whom some 130 were male and 95 to 110 were female. The cohort consisted of 200 to 250 treatment-naive NSCLC patients whose localized lung tumors had been resected. Study-wide findings and limitations: A median of around 60 of the top 100 tumor clones turned up in the paired uninvolved adjacent lung, and under 30 of those clones also ranked among the top 100 of that same adjacent lung. Uninvolved tumor-adjacent lung showed the highest T cell clonality, higher than tumor, which suggests more focused antigenic responses in the uninvolved tumor-adjacent lung. Longer overall survival was associated with higher blood T cell density, whereas shorter survival was associated with higher adjacent-lung clonality. Because of the exploratory design, TCR variables were selected using unadjusted p-values without false-discovery rate correction. Because multi-region tumor sequencing was not done, intratumor heterogeneity could not be ruled out.

TCR beta CDR3 regions were sequenced from DNA using the immunoSEQ Assay. Processing in the source paper ran as follows. T cell density was computed as TCR beta template counts normalized to usable DNA estimated by amplifying housekeeping genes. The preseqR package was used to estimate richness by extrapolating to 400,000 templates for PBMC samples and to 120,000 templates for tissue samples. Clonality was defined as one minus Pielou's evenness. Tissue-enriched TCRs were identified by differential abundance testing using productive amino-acid clonotypes, minimum total count 5 and alpha 0.1. The Jaccard Index and the Morisita Overlap Index were used to measure how much the repertoires overlapped between compartments. TCR beta CDR3s were clustered by GLIPH together with public tetramer-defined viral CDR3s, and at least three viral sequences plus V-gene enrichment were required for viral motifs. Not all clones reach the TCRdb copy of this immuneACCESS table, which keeps in-frame sequences only. Checked studies attribute under half of the gap to unresolved V genes and leave the rest unexplained. V, J and clone size derive from that table, while D and trimming were established from the DNA sequence. A total of some 22,000 clones appear in this sample, about 88% of them only once. The top ten constitute approximately 30% of the sample.

Comment on this clone: Its antigen is not yet known. The sample holds no much larger clone one base away, and base qualities are not on file.

The V and J ends are trimmed by 7 bases and 4 bases, leaving 13 bases between them. Looking up the germline V gene yields CDR1 SQVTM and CDR2 ANQGSEA. Counted from cysteine to phenylalanine, this CDR3 has 12 amino acids. The only DNA kept is the CDR3, 36 bases in frame from the first base. At diagnosis, tumor, uninvolved tumor-adjacent lung and peripheral blood were collected and then preserved as a mix of FFPE and fresh-frozen material. For TCR repertoire profiling, blood samples were analyzed as peripheral blood mononuclear cells. The chain uses TRBV29-1 and TRBJ2-5; a tentative D match to TRBD1 spans 7 bases. The sequencing used peripheral blood, collected before any cancer treatment. The TCR originated in a male donor aged 60 or over with stage I squamous cell lung carcinoma. The base sequence is TGCAGCGGAGGAGGGGGCGCAGAGACCCAGTACTTC. Its translation reads: CSGGGGAETQYF.